What follows describes a single T cell receptor (beta chain). The sample belongs to a study of blood T cell repertoires in COVID-19. Study details: Researchers got acute and convalescent COVID-19 samples from the United States, Italy and Spain. In each case, the material was cDNA or gDNA derived from T cells, B-cell-depleted T cells, or PBMCs.

Original methodology: Amplifying reference gene primers gave estimates of nucleated cell counts. Sequencing was performed with immunoSEQ multiplex PCR; in TCRdb, only in-frame clones are kept and a portion is missing. V, J and clone size are those of that table, while D and trimming were read from the DNA. The sample holds about 340,000 clones, approximately 87% seen once. One Seattle source followed patients from active infection through their disease course. Source material: peripheral blood. The clonotype comes from a woman between 50 and 59 years old with COVID-19, enrolled during active disease.

The CDR3 DNA reads as TGTGCCAGCAGCCGGTTGGCGGGACTAGCTACCAGTGAGCAGTTCTTC. Translated: CASSRLAGLATSEQFF. V is TRBV13 and J is TRBJ2-1; 9 bases map to TRBD2. CDR1 PRHDT and CDR2 FYEKMQ come from the germline V gene (reference sequence). V was clipped by 5 bases and J by 9 bases; unmatched bases: 14. This CDR3 comprises 16 residues.